This T cell receptor beta chain was sequenced during a study of early T cells in non-severe SARS-CoV-2 infection. Overall study context: The sequenced material was bulk RNA from unsorted whole blood, and its chains were unpaired.

CDR3 length: 17 amino acids. CDR1 and CDR2 from the germline V gene are MNHEY and SVGAGI. V lost 5 bases and J lost 0; bases outside the gene matches: 5. Tagging with unique molecular identifiers was applied to individual cDNA molecules. TCRdb independently ran MiXCR on the 5' RACE reads; one entry per CDR3 protein. The table includes approximately 48,000 distinct CDR3 sequences, about 6.3% detected once. This sequence was found in an adult who was a healthcare worker with PCR-confirmed SARS-CoV-2 infection or an uninfected control (not recorded which). The V and J genes are TRBV6-5 and TRBJ2-6, with 9 bases matching TRBD1. The sample here was whole blood, taken at baseline. The CDR3 DNA is TGTGCCAGCAGTGCGCGGGACAGGGTCTCTGGGGCCAACGTCCTGACTTTC. Residues: CASSARDRVSGANVLTF.